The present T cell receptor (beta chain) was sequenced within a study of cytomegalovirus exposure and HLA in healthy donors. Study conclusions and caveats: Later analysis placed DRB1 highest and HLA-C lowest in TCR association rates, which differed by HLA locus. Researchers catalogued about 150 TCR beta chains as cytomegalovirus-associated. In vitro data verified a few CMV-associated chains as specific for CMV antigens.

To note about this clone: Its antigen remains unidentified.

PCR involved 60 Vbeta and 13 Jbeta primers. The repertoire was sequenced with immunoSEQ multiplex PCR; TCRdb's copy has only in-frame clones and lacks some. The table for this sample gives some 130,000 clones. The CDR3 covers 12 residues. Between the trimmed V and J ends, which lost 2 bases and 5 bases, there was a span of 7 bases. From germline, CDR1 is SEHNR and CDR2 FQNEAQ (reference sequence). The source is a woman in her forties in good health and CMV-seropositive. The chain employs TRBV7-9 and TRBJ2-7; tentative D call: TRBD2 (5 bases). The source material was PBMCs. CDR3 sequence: CASSLLGDEQYF. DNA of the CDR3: TGTGCCAGCAGCTTATTGGGAGACGAGCAGTACTTC.